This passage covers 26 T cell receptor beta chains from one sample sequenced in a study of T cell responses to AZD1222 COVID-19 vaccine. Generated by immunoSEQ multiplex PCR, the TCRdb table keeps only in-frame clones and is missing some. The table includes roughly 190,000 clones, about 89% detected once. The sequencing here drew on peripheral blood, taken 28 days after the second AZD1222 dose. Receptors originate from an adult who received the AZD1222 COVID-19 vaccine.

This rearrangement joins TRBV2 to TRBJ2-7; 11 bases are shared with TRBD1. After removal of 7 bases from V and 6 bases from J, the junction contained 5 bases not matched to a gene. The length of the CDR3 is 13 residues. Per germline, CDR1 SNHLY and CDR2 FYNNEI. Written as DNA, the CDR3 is TGTGCCAGCACAAGGACAGGGGGCTCCGAGCAGTACTTC. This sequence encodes CASTRTGGSEQYF.

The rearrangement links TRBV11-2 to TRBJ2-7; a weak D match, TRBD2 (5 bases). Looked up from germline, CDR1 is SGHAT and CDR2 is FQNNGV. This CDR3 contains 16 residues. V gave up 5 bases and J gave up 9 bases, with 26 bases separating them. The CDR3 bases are TGTGCCAGCAGCGCCCAATCCACGGCGGGTATTGCGGCGCAGTACTTC. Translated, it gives CASSAQSTAGIAAQYF.

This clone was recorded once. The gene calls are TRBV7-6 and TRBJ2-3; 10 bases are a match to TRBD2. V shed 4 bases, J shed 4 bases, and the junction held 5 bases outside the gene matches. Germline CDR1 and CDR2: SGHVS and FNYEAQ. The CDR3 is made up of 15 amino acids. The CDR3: CASSSPGLASDTQYF. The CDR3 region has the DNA TGTGCCAGCAGCTCCCCGGGACTAGCGTCAGATACGCAGTATTTT.

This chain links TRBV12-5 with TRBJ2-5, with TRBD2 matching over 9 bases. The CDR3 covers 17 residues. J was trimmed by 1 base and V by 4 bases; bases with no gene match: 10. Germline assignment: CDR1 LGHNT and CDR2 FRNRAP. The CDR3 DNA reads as TGTGCTAGTGGTTGGGCCCGACTAGCGGACCTCCAAGAGACCCAGTACTTC. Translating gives CASGWARLADLQETQYF. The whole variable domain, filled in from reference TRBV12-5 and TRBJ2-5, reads DARVTQTPRHKVTEMGQEVTMRCQPILGHNTVFWYRQTMMQGLELLAYFRNRAPLDDSGMPKDRFSAEMPDATLATLKIQPSEPRDSAVYFCASGWARLADLQETQYFGPGTRLLVL.

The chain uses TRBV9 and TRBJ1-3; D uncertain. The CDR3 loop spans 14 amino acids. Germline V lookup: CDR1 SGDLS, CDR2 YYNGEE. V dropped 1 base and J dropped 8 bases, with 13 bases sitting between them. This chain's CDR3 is CASSVRTDPYTIYF. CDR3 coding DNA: TGTGCCAGCAGCGTAAGAACGGACCCCTACACCATATATTTT.

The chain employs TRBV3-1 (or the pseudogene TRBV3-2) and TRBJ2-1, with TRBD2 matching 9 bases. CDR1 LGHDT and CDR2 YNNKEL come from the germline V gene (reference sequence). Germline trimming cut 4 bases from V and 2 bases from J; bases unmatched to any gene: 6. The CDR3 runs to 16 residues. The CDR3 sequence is CASSLRLAAAYNEQFF. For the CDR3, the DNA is TGTGCCAGCAGCCTCCGACTAGCGGCTGCCTACAATGAGCAGTTCTTC.

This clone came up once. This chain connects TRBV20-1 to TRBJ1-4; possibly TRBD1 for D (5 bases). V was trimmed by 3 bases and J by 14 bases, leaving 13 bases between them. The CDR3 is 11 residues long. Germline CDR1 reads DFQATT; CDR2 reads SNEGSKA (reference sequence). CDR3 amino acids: CSARATGPLFF. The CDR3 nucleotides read TGCAGTGCTAGGGCTACAGGTCCCCTGTTTTTT.

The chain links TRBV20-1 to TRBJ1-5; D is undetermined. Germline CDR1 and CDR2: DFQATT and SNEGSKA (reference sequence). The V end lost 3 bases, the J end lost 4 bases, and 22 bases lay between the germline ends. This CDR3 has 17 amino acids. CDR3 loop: CSASSFPHGVRNQPQHF. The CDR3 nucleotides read TGCAGTGCTAGTTCATTCCCCCACGGGGTACGAAATCAGCCCCAGCATTTT.

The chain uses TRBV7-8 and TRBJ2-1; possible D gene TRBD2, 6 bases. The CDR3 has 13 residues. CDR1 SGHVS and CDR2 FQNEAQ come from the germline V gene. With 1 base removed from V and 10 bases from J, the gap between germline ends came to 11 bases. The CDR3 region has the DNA TGTGCCAGCAGCTTAGATGGGGCGGGGGAGCAGTTCTTC. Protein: CASSLDGAGEQFF. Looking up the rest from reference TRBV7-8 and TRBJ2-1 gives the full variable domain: GAGVSQSPRYKVAKRGQDVALRCDPISGHVSLFWYQQALGQGPEFLTYFQNEAQLDKSGLPSDRFFAERPEGSVSTLKIQRTQQEDSAVYLCASSLDGAGEQFFGPGTRLTVL.

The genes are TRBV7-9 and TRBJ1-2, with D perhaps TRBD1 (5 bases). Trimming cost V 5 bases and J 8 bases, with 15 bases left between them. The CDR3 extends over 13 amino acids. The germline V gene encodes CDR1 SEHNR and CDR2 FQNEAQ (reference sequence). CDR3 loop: CASSQGPEVGYTF. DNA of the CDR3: TGTGCCAGCAGCCAGGGCCCAGAGGTCGGCTACACCTTC.

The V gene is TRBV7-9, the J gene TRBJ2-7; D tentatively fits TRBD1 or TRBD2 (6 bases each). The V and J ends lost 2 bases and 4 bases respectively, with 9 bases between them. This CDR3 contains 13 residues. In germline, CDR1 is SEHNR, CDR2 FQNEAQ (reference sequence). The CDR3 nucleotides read TGTGCCAGCAGCTTAATAGGGGGGTACGAGCAGTACTTC. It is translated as CASSLIGGYEQYF.

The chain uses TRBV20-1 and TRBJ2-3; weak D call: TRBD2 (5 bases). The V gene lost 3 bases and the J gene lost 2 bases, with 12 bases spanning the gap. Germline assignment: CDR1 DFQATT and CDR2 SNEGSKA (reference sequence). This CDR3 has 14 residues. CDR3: CSASQRVFTDTQYF. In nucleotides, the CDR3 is TGCAGTGCTAGTCAGAGGGTTTTCACAGATACGCAGTATTTT.

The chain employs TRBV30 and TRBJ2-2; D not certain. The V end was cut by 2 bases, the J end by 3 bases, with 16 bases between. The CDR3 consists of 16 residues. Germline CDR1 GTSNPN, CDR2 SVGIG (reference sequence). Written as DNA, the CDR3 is TGTGCCTGGAGTATTGAACTGTTCGGTTACACCGGGGAGCTGTTTTTT. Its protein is CAWSIELFGYTGELFF. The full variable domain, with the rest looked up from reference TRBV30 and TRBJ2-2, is SQTIHQWPATLVQPVGSPLSLECTVEGTSNPNLYWYRQAAGRGLQLLFYSVGIGQISSEVPQNLSASRPQDRQFILSSKKLLLSDSGFYLCAWSIELFGYTGELFFGEGSRLTVL.

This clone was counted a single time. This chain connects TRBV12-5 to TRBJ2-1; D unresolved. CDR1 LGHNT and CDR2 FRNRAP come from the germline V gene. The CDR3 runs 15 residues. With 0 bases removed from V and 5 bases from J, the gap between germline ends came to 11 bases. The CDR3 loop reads CASGLVANFDNEQFF. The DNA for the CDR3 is TGTGCTAGTGGTTTGGTAGCTAATTTTGACAATGAGCAGTTCTTC.

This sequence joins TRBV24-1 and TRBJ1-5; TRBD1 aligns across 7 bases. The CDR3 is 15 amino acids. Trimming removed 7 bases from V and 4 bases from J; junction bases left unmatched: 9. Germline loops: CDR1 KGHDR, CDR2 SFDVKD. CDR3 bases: TGTGCCACCAGCTTAACTACGACAGGGAATCAGCCCCAGCATTTT. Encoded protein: CATSLTTTGNQPQHF.

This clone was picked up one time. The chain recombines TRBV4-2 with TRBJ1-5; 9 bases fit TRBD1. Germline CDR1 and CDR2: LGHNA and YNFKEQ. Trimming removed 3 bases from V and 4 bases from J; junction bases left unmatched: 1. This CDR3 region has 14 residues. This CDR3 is CASSQGTGNQPQHF. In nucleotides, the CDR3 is TGTGCCAGCAGCCAGGGGACAGGGAATCAGCCCCAGCATTTT.

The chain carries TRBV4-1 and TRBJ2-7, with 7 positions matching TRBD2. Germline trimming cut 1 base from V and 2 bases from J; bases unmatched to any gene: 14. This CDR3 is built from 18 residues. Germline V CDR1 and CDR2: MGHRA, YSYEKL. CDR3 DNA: TGCGCCAGCAGCCAAGGTTGGGACGCTAGCGGTTTAACCTACGAGCAGTACTTC. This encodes CASSQGWDASGLTYEQYF.

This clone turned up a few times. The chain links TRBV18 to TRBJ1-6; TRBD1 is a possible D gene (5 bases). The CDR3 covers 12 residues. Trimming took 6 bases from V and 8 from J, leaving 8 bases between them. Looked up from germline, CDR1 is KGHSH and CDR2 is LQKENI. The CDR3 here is CASSVQDSPLHF. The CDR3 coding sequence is TGTGCCAGCTCGGTACAGGATTCACCCCTCCACTTT.

CDR3 protein: CASIGHGNQPQHF. The CDR3 DNA is TGTGCCAGCATTGGGCATGGCAATCAGCCCCAGCATTTT. The chain links TRBV6-6 to TRBJ1-5; D is unclear. Trimming stripped 7 bases from V and 2 bases from J, with 9 bases between. This CDR3 region has 13 residues. The V gene's germline CDR1 is MNHNY and CDR2 SVGAGI (reference sequence).

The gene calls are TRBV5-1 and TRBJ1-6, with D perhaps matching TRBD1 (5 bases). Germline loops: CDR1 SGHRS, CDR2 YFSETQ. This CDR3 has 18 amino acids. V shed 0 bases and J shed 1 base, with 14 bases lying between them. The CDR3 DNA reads TGCGCCAGCAGCTTGGGACAGCTGGGTCGGTCCTATAATTCACCCCTCCACTTT. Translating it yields CASSLGQLGRSYNSPLHF.

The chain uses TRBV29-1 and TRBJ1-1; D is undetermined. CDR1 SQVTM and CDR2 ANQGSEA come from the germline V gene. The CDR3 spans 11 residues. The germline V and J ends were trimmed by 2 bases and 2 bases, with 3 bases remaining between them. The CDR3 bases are TGCAGCGTTGAAATAAACACTGAAGCTTTCTTT. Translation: CSVEINTEAFF. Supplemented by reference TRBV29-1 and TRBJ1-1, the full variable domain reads SAVISQKPSRDICQRGTSLTIQCQVDSQVTMMFWYRQQPGQSLTLIATANQGSEATYESGFVIDKFPISRPNLTFSTLTVSNMSPEDSSIYLCSVEINTEAFFGQGTRLTVV.

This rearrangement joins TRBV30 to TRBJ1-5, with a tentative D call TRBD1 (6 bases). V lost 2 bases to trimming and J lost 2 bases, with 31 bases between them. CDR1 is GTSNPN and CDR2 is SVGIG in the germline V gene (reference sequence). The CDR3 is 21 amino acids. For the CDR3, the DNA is TGTGCCTGGAGTCCCGAGATCAGGGGCGCCGGCCGTATCGTGGGCAATCAGCCCCAGCATTTT. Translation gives CAWSPEIRGAGRIVGNQPQHF.

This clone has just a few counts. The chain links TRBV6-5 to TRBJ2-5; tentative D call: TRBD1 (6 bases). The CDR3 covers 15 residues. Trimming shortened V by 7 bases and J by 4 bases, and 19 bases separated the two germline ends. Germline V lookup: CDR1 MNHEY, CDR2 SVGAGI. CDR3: CASTRTEGKRETQYF. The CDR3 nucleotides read TGTGCCAGCACCCGGACAGAGGGGAAGAGAGAGACCCAGTACTTC.

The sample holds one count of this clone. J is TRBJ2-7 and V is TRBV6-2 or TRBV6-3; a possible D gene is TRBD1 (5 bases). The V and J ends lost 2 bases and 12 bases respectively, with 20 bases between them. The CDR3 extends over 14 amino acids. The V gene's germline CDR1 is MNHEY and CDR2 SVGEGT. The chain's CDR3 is CASSYRQGHAVGYF. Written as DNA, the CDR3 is TGTGCCAGCAGTTACCGGCAGGGCCACGCTGTTGGGTACTTC.

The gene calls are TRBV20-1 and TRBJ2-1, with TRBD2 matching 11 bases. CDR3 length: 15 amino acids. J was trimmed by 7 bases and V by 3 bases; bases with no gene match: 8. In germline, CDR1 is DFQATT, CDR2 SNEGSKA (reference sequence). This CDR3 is CSASRSGTSGNEQFF. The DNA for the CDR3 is TGCAGTGCTAGTCGATCCGGGACTAGCGGAAATGAGCAGTTCTTC.

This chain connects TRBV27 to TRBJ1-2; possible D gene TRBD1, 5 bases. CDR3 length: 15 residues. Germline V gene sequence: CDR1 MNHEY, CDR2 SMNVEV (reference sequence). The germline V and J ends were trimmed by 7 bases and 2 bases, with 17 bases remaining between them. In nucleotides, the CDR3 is TGTGCCAGCACCTCAACAGGATTCTTGAACTATGGCTACACCTTC. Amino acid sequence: CASTSTGFLNYGYTF.